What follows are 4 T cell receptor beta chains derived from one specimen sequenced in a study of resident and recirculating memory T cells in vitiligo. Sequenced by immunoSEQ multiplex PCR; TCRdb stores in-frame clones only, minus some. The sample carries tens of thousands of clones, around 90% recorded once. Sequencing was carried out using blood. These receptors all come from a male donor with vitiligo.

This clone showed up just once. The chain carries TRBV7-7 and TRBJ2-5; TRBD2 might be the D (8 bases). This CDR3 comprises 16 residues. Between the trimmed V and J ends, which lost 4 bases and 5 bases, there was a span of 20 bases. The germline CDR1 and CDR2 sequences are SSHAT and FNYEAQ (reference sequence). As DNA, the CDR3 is TGTGCCAGCAGCTCACAGGGGAGCGGGAGCGGGGAGACCCAGTACTTC. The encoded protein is CASSSQGSGSGETQYF.

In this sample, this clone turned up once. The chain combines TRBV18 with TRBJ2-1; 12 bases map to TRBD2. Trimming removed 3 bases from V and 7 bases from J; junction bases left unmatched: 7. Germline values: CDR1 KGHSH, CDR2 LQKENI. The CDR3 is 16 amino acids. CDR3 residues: CASSPLAGGPGNEQFF. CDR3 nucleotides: TGTGCCAGCTCACCCCTAGCGGGAGGGCCGGGGAATGAGCAGTTCTTC.

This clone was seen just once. As DNA, the CDR3 is TGTGCCAGCTCACCAGCGAGCGATGAGCAGTTCTTC. This sequence encodes CASSPASDEQFF. The rearrangement links TRBV18 to TRBJ2-1; D ambiguous. The V and J ends lost 2 bases and 8 bases respectively, with 7 bases between them. The CDR3 length is 12 residues. CDR1 and CDR2 (germline): KGHSH, LQKENI.

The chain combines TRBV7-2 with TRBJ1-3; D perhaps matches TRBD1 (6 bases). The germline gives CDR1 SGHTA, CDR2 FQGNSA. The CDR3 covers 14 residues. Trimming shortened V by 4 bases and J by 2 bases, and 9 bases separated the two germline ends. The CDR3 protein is CASSSTGPGNTIYF. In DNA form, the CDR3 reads TGTGCCAGCAGCTCGACAGGACCTGGAAACACCATATATTTT.